This T cell receptor (beta chain) was retrieved from a study of identical twins. TCRdb re-called the 5' RACE reads through MiXCR, storing one row per CDR3 protein. Of approximately 690,000 distinct CDR3 sequences listed, around 6% are singletons. In this sample, this clonotype turned up many times. The V gene's germline CDR1 is LGHDT and CDR2 YNNKEL (reference sequence). The germline V and J ends were trimmed by 3 bases and 1 base, with 12 bases remaining between them. The CDR3 consists of 15 residues. The TCR comes from a man younger than 30 in good health. The sample consisted of naive T cells sorted from blood. The chain combines TRBV3-1 with TRBJ1-1; tentatively, D is TRBD1 (5 bases). CDR3 protein: CASSQNPGTNTEAFF. DNA of the CDR3: TGTGCCAGCAGCCAGAACCCCGGGACGAACACTGAAGCTTTCTTT.